The next 18 T cell receptor beta chains were all read from a single sample in a study of shared clonotypes between healthy human individuals (dated by TCRdb to the early 2020s). Library preparation used the immunoSEQ multiplex PCR assay. TCRdb carries this immuneACCESS record with in-frame sequences only. Its versions omit some clonotypes, under half of them owing to an unresolved V gene in the studies checked, with the rest unexplained. In this sample the table shows some 2.4 million clones, roughly 93% of which occur a single time. Of the sample, approximately 0.36% is held by the ten largest clones. Sequenced sample: naive CD4+ T cells from PBMCs. What the cell subset or site label conveys for this sample: CD45RA+ positively selected. These receptors were obtained from a man aged 18-30 years in good health. Some clones in this sample may be carry-over from other donors' samples.

This clone is a singleton in its sample. This chain joins TRBV29-1 and TRBJ2-1; D is perhaps TRBD2 (6 bases). V was shortened by 6 bases and J by 0 bases, with 12 bases between the two germline ends. The CDR3 has 14 amino acids. Germline CDR1 reads SQVTM; CDR2 reads ANQGSEA. In DNA form, the CDR3 reads TGCAGCGTGGGAGGATCGCACTCCTACAATGAGCAGTTCTTC. Translation: CSVGGSHSYNEQFF.

The V call is TRBV19, the J call TRBJ2-2; no reliable D call. This CDR3 comprises 12 residues. From germline, CDR1 is LNHDA and CDR2 SQIVND (reference sequence). The ends were cut back, 5 bases at V and 12 bases at J, with 13 bases in the middle. The CDR3 sequence: CASSSDQAKLFF. CDR3 DNA: TGTGCCAGTAGTTCGGACCAGGCCAAGCTGTTTTTT.

The rearrangement links TRBV29-1 to TRBJ2-7; possible D gene TRBD2, 5 bases. CDR1 SQVTM and CDR2 ANQGSEA come from the germline V gene. CDR3 length: 13 amino acids. V shed 1 base and J shed 3 bases, with 10 bases lying between them. The CDR3 sequence is CSVEVGGLYEQYF. CDR3 sequence (DNA): TGCAGCGTTGAAGTGGGCGGGCTCTACGAGCAGTACTTC.

This chain joins TRBV11-2 and TRBJ1-5; D might be TRBD1 (6 bases). From germline, CDR1 is SGHAT and CDR2 FQNNGV. V shed 1 base and J shed 2 bases, with 9 bases lying between them. This CDR3 contains 15 residues. The CDR3 nucleotides are TGTGCCAGCAGCTTAGTCAGGGGAGGCAATCAGCCCCAGCATTTT. Protein sequence: CASSLVRGGNQPQHF.

The chain joins TRBV9 to TRBJ1-2, with 7 bases matching TRBD1. J gave up 3 bases and V 1 base, and 6 bases lay outside the gene matches. Per germline, CDR1 SGDLS and CDR2 YYNGEE. The CDR3 spans 15 residues. The CDR3 protein is CASSVTTGRYYGYTF. The DNA of the CDR3 is TGTGCCAGCAGCGTAACGACAGGGCGGTACTATGGCTACACCTTC. The entire variable domain, with the rest obtained from reference TRBV9 and TRBJ1-2, is as follows: DSGVTQTPKHLITATGQRVTLRCSPRSGDLSVYWYQQSLDQGLQFLIQYYNGEERAKGNILERFSAQQFPDLHSELNLSSLELGDSALYFCASSVTTGRYYGYTFGSGTRLTVV.

This chain joins TRBV5-5 and TRBJ2-1, with D perhaps matching TRBD2 (5 bases). The V end was cut by 2 bases, the J end by 6 bases, with 9 bases between. The germline V gene encodes CDR1 SGHKS and CDR2 YYEKEE (reference sequence). The length of the CDR3 is 13 residues. Here the CDR3 DNA reads TGTGCCAGCAGCTTAAGTGGGAGCAATGAGCAGTTCTTC. Encoded protein: CASSLSGSNEQFF.

The V and J genes are TRBV7-3 and TRBJ2-3; D may be TRBD2 (6 bases). Germline CDR1 reads SGHTA; CDR2 reads FQGTGA. V lost 3 bases to trimming and J lost 4 bases, with 17 bases between them. The CDR3 length is 16 residues. CDR3 sequence reads: CASSFALGSGADTQYF. The CDR3 bases are TGTGCCAGCAGCTTCGCCCTCGGGAGTGGTGCAGATACGCAGTATTTT.

The CDR3 DNA reads as TGTGCCAGCAGTCGGGACGGGTTGAACACTGAAGCTTTCTTT. Residues: CASSRDGLNTEAFF. The chain carries TRBV5-5 and TRBJ1-1; D possibly corresponds to TRBD1 (5 bases). Trimming shortened V by 5 bases and J by 0 bases, and 11 bases separated the two germline ends. CDR1 is SGHKS, CDR2 YYEKEE, per germline (reference sequence). The CDR3 runs 14 residues.

This chain uses TRBV7-6 with TRBJ2-5, with D unresolved. Germline V lookup: CDR1 SGHVS, CDR2 FNYEAQ. This CDR3 comprises 14 residues. The V end was cut by 5 bases, the J end by 2 bases, with 12 bases between. For the CDR3, the DNA is TGTGCCAGCAGCCCCCCCATGGCTCAAGAGACCCAGTACTTC. This sequence encodes CASSPPMAQETQYF.

The chain is built from TRBV4-2 and TRBJ2-2, with D perhaps assigned TRBD1 or TRBD2 (6 bases each). V was trimmed by 0 bases and J by 7 bases, leaving 24 bases between them. Per the germline V gene, CDR1 is LGHNA and CDR2 is YNFKEQ. CDR3 length: 19 residues. CDR3 sequence: CASSQEGLVGGALGGELFF. In DNA, the CDR3 is TGTGCCAGCAGCCAAGAAGGGTTGGTCGGGGGCGCTCTTGGCGGGGAGCTGTTTTTT.

The chain couples TRBV29-1 to TRBJ2-3; a possible D gene is TRBD2 (7 bases). CDR1 SQVTM and CDR2 ANQGSEA come from the germline V gene. Trimming removed 6 bases from V and 8 bases from J, with 21 bases in between. The CDR3 has 14 amino acids. The CDR3 nucleotides read TGCAGCGTCCCCAGAGAGGGGGGAGGGGGTACGCAGTATTTT. This codes for CSVPREGGGGTQYF.

In DNA, the CDR3 is TGTGCCAGCAGCTTGGGGGGCTCGGGATCAACTAATGAAAAACTGTTTTTT. It is translated as CASSLGGSGSTNEKLFF. The V call is TRBV5-4, the J call TRBJ1-4; a possible D gene is TRBD1 (5 bases). Germline values: CDR1 SGHNT, CDR2 YYREEE (reference sequence). V was cut by 0 bases and J by 0 bases, with 12 bases left in between. The CDR3 runs to 17 residues.

This chain joins TRBV7-2 and TRBJ2-1, with 9 bases that match TRBD2. Germline values: CDR1 SGHTA, CDR2 FQGNSA. The junction had 4 bases not matched to a gene; V was cut back by 4 bases and J by 0 bases. The CDR3 sequence is 16 residues long. CDR3 residues: CASSSFSGSSYNEQFF. Written as DNA, the CDR3 is TGTGCCAGCAGCTCCTTTAGCGGGAGCTCCTACAATGAGCAGTTCTTC.

This CDR3 reads CASSSGTSGSYNEQFF. DNA of the CDR3: TGCGCCAGCAGCTCTGGGACTAGCGGCTCCTACAATGAGCAGTTCTTC. The rearrangement links TRBV5-1 to TRBJ2-1, with TRBD2 identical over 11 bases. The CDR3 has 16 residues. V shed 3 bases, J shed 0 bases, and the junction held 2 bases outside the gene matches. Germline CDR1 SGHRS, CDR2 YFSETQ. The whole variable domain, remainder taken from reference TRBV5-1 and TRBJ2-1, is KAGVTQTPRYLIKTRGQQVTLSCSPISGHRSVSWYQQTPGQGLQFLFEYFSETQRNKGNFPGRFSGRQFSNSRSEMNVSTLELGDSALYLCASSSGTSGSYNEQFFGPGTRLTVL.

The chain carries TRBV7-2 and TRBJ2-2; D is ambiguous. Germline CDR1 SGHTA, CDR2 FQGNSA. This CDR3 has 14 amino acids. The V and J ends lost 2 bases and 3 bases respectively, with 7 bases between them. The CDR3 sequence is CASSLTGDTGELFF. The DNA for the CDR3 is TGTGCCAGCAGCTTAACCGGAGACACCGGGGAGCTGTTTTTT. Complete variable domain (other parts from reference TRBV7-2 and TRBJ2-2): GAGVSQSPSNKVTEKGKDVELRCDPISGHTALYWYRQSLGQGLEFLIYFQGNSAPDKSGLPSDRFSAERTGGSVSTLTIQRTQQEDSAVYLCASSLTGDTGELFFGEGSRLTVL.

V is TRBV5-6 and J is TRBJ2-1; D gene uncertain. This CDR3 is 15 amino acids long. The germline V and J ends were trimmed by 4 bases and 7 bases, with 18 bases remaining between them. Germline V lookup: CDR1 SGHDT, CDR2 YYEEEE. CDR3 nucleotide sequence: TGTGCCAGCAGCCTCGTTGGAAGGGTAGGGAATGAGCAGTTCTTC. As protein: CASSLVGRVGNEQFF.

CDR3 bases: TGTGCCAGTAGTAACCGGGCCCGAGGCCGCACAGATACGCAGTATTTT. It encodes CASSNRARGRTDTQYF. The chain couples TRBV19 to TRBJ2-3; D is unresolved. CDR1 LNHDA and CDR2 SQIVND come from the germline V gene (reference sequence). This CDR3 is 16 amino acids long. Between the trimmed V and J ends, which lost 4 bases and 1 base, there was a span of 15 bases.

V is TRBV5-1 and J is TRBJ2-6; D unclear. Germline V gene sequence: CDR1 SGHRS, CDR2 YFSETQ. The CDR3 loop spans 17 amino acids. Trimming pared 0 bases from V and 1 base from J, leaving 11 bases between. The CDR3 coding sequence is TGCGCCAGCAGCTTGGAGGTAGGGCGTTCTGGGGCCAACGTCCTGACTTTC. It encodes CASSLEVGRSGANVLTF.